This T cell receptor (beta chain) was recovered during a study of sequential checkpoint blockade in melanoma. The CDR3 is made up of 15 amino acids. Germline CDR1 reads MNHNS; CDR2 reads SASEGT. V was pared by 6 bases and J by 8 bases, with 22 bases between. The treatment is: randomized to nivolumab then ipilimumab (arm A) or the reverse (arm B). Sorted cells were live CD3+CD8+, lacking CD19 and CD56, from PBMCs. The method was immunoSEQ multiplex PCR; TCRdb's version includes in-frame clones alone and lacks a portion of them. The table shows around 20,000 clones, with roughly four fifths occurring only once.

This specimen was CD8+ T cells sorted from blood (inferred from file names), taken from a patient given nivolumab and ipilimumab in sequence. The chain employs TRBV6-1 and TRBJ1-2; possibly TRBD1 for D (5 bases). The receptor comes from a human donor with melanoma. In DNA, the CDR3 is TGTGCCAGCAGGAGGGACTCCCTGACAGAAGTAGGCTACACCTTC. Protein product: CASRRDSLTEVGYTF.